This section outlines one T cell receptor beta chain sequence together with its context. These data are taken from a study of blood T cell repertoires in COVID-19. The CDR3 covers 15 residues. The germline V gene has CDR1 LGHDT and CDR2 YNNKEL (reference sequence). Between the trimmed V and J ends, which lost 4 bases and 4 bases, there was a span of 15 bases. Assay: immunoSEQ multiplex PCR; the TCRdb copy retains only in-frame clones and omits some. The data contain about 390,000 clones, more than 75% of them seen just once; the ten biggest clones take up roughly 9.4%. Input material: PBMCs or T cells enriched from blood (not recorded which). This clonotype was sampled from a woman aged 45 to 65 who had recovered from COVID-19. The chain links TRBV3-1 (or the pseudogene TRBV3-2) to TRBJ2-3, with D possibly matching TRBD2 (5 bases). CDR3 nucleotides: TGTGCCAGCAGCCCCTACGGTGGAGCGGCAGATACGCAGTATTTT. It codes for CASSPYGGAADTQYF.